This T cell receptor (beta chain) was captured in a study of identical twins. Overall study results and limits: Twin sharing of out-of-frame TCR alpha was underestimated by models in monozygotic pairs. Zero-insertion analyses could be partly confounded by invariant MAIT and iNKT cells.

To note about this clonotype: Its antigen is not known.

A universal primer binding site was introduced by template switching. The final cDNA contained unique molecular identifiers. TCRdb redid the calling of the 5' RACE reads with MiXCR, one entry per CDR3 protein. The table includes about 690,000 distinct CDR3 sequences, about 20% detected once. Germline CDR1 reads DFQATT; CDR2 reads SNEGSKA (reference sequence). This CDR3 spans 13 amino acids. A further study also used this sample, focusing on T cells expressing NK-cell markers. This second study notes: A handful of donors likewise had their CD3+CD56-NKG2C+ fraction led by these clonotypes.

This sequence originates from a woman aged 18-35 years in good health. Sequencing used PBMCs. The chain has TRBV20-1 and TRBJ1-1; the D gene is possibly TRBD1 (5 bases). CDR3 protein: CRAANGANTEAFF. The CDR3 nucleotides read TGCAGGGCGGCCAACGGGGCGAACACTGAAGCTTTCTTT.